Below are 19 T cell receptor beta chains sequenced from a single sample in a study of shared clonotypes between healthy human individuals. The data were produced by immunoSEQ multiplex PCR, yet TCRdb's version contains in-frame clones alone and is incomplete. The sample holds about 1.1 million clones; around 78% are singletons and the top ten take approximately 0.56%. What was sequenced was memory CD4+ T cells from PBMCs. This sample's subset: CD45RA-negative fraction. The source is a man between 18 and 29 years old in good health. Some clones in this sample may be carry-over from other donors' samples.

The V call is TRBV9, the J call TRBJ2-3; possible D gene TRBD1, 5 bases. In germline, CDR1 is SGDLS, CDR2 YYNGEE. The CDR3 totals 12 residues. Trimming cost V 4 bases and J 8 bases, with 11 bases left between them. The chain's CDR3 is CASSSSRGTQYF. In DNA form, the CDR3 reads TGTGCCAGCAGCTCGAGTAGGGGTACGCAGTATTTT. The full variable domain, with the rest looked up from reference TRBV9 and TRBJ2-3, is DSGVTQTPKHLITATGQRVTLRCSPRSGDLSVYWYQQSLDQGLQFLIQYYNGEERAKGNILERFSAQQFPDLHSELNLSSLELGDSALYFCASSSSRGTQYFGPGTRLTVL.

This rearrangement joins TRBV5-1 to TRBJ1-4, with TRBD1 identical over 10 bases. The CDR3 spans 15 residues. Germline assignment: CDR1 SGHRS and CDR2 YFSETQ. The V and J ends lost 3 bases and 7 bases, in that order; junction bases with no gene match: 6. The DNA of the CDR3 is TGCGCCAGCAGCTCCCTGGGACAGGGGAGTGAAAAACTGTTTTTT. This codes for CASSSLGQGSEKLFF.

The chain has TRBV7-9 and TRBJ2-1, with 10 positions matching TRBD1. CDR3 length: 14 residues. Per germline, CDR1 SEHNR and CDR2 FQNEAQ (reference sequence). After removal of 1 base from V and 9 bases from J, the junction contained 3 bases not matched to a gene. The CDR3 loop reads CASSLGGQGGEQFF. The CDR3 nucleotides read TGTGCCAGCAGCTTAGGAGGACAGGGGGGTGAGCAGTTCTTC.

The sample holds one count of this clone. The rearrangement joins TRBV6-1 to TRBJ1-6; D call uncertain. Germline CDR1 and CDR2: MNHNS and SASEGT. Trimming stripped 0 bases from V and 3 bases from J, with 9 bases between. The CDR3 has 16 amino acids. This CDR3 is CASSEAGGIYNSPLHF. CDR3 coding DNA: TGTGCCAGCAGTGAAGCCGGAGGTATCTATAATTCACCCCTCCACTTT.

This chain joins TRBV7-2 and TRBJ1-1, with D unclear. This CDR3 has 12 amino acids. V lost 2 bases to trimming and J lost 5 bases, with 6 bases between them. Germline V gene data show CDR1 as SGHTA and CDR2 as FQGNSA. The CDR3 DNA is TGTGCCAGCAGCTTATATAATACTGAAGCTTTCTTT. This codes for CASSLYNTEAFF.

This clone was seen just once. The V gene is TRBV19, the J gene TRBJ2-5; 11 positions match TRBD2. CDR1 and CDR2 from the germline V gene are LNHDA and SQIVND (reference sequence). After removal of 9 bases from V and 5 bases from J, the junction contained 8 bases not matched to a gene. This CDR3 region has 14 residues. In DNA form, the CDR3 reads TGTGCCAGCCAGACTAGCGGGACACCCGAGACCCAGTACTTC. Protein: CASQTSGTPETQYF.

This chain uses TRBV5-4 with TRBJ2-2, with 9 positions matching TRBD2. Germline V gives CDR1 SGHNT, CDR2 YYREEE (reference sequence). The CDR3 is 15 residues long. With 2 bases clipped from V and 4 bases from J, the junction kept 3 bases outside the gene matches. The CDR3, as DNA: TGTGCCAGCAGCTTCGCGGGAGGGCCCACCGGGGAGCTGTTTTTT. The encoded protein is CASSFAGGPTGELFF.

The rearrangement uses TRBV5-1 and TRBJ2-3; the match to TRBD2 covers 11 bases. The germline CDR1 and CDR2 sequences are SGHRS and YFSETQ. The CDR3 extends over 17 amino acids. J lost 2 bases, V lost 4 bases, and 9 bases had no gene match. CDR3 sequence (DNA): TGCGCCAGCAGCCTAGGGACTAGCGGTTTATACACAGATACGCAGTATTTT. It codes for CASSLGTSGLYTDTQYF. Drawing the rest from reference TRBV5-1 and TRBJ2-3, the complete variable domain is KAGVTQTPRYLIKTRGQQVTLSCSPISGHRSVSWYQQTPGQGLQFLFEYFSETQRNKGNFPGRFSGRQFSNSRSEMNVSTLELGDSALYLCASSLGTSGLYTDTQYFGPGTRLTVL.

The chain uses TRBV18 and TRBJ1-1; D remains unclear. This CDR3 has 13 amino acids. Per germline, CDR1 KGHSH and CDR2 LQKENI. Trimming pared 3 bases from V and 5 bases from J, leaving 10 bases between. CDR3 loop: CASSPRSTTEAFF. CDR3 coding DNA: TGTGCCAGCTCACCTCGATCAACTACTGAAGCTTTCTTT.

V and J are TRBV4-2 and TRBJ2-1; 9 bases are shared with TRBD2. J gave up 9 bases and V 0 bases, and 6 bases lay outside the gene matches. The CDR3 runs to 15 residues. Germline assignment: CDR1 LGHNA and CDR2 YNFKEQ. The CDR3 nucleotides read TGTGCCAGCAGCCAAGATCCCCTAGCGGGACGTGAGCAGTTCTTC. The encoded protein is CASSQDPLAGREQFF.

This sequence joins TRBV28 and TRBJ2-3, with a possible D match to TRBD2 (6 bases). This CDR3 comprises 12 residues. V was trimmed by 7 bases and J by 14 bases, leaving 19 bases between them. Germline V CDR1 and CDR2: MDHEN, SYDVKM. The CDR3 DNA follows: TGTGCCAGCACCAGGAGCGGCGGGAAAGCGTATTTT. Its protein is CASTRSGGKAYF.

In this sample, this clone turned up a few times. This chain links TRBV5-1 with TRBJ1-2; D unresolved. CDR3 size: 16 residues. Germline V gene data show CDR1 as SGHRS and CDR2 as YFSETQ. Between the trimmed V and J ends, which lost 1 base and 3 bases, there was a span of 16 bases. In DNA form, the CDR3 reads TGCGCCAGCAGCTTGTTTTCACTCGGGGAGTACTATGGCTACACCTTC. It translates to CASSLFSLGEYYGYTF.

The CDR3 loop reads CASSETGQSREQFF. The CDR3 coding sequence is TGTGCCAGCAGCGAAACGGGCCAAAGCCGGGAGCAGTTCTTC. The rearrangement uses TRBV9 and TRBJ2-1; D unclear. This CDR3 comprises 14 residues. V was shortened by 3 bases and J by 10 bases, with 17 bases between the two germline ends. The germline CDR1 and CDR2 sequences are SGDLS and YYNGEE.

The genes are TRBV10-3 and TRBJ2-3, with D tentatively TRBD2 (6 bases). The ends were cut back, 6 bases at V and 2 bases at J, with 15 bases in the middle. Germline V gene data show CDR1 as ENHRY and CDR2 as SYGVKD. The CDR3 loop spans 15 amino acids. CDR3 sequence (DNA): TGTGCCATCAGGGACCAGGAGGGTATCACAGATACGCAGTATTTT. This translates into CAIRDQEGITDTQYF.

V and J are TRBV25-1 and TRBJ2-3; 11 nucleotides agree with TRBD2. The germline V gene encodes CDR1 MGHDK and CDR2 SYGVNS. The CDR3 has 16 amino acids. J gave up 4 bases and V 7 bases, and 10 bases lay outside the gene matches. The chain's CDR3 is CASTGRLAGLADTQYF. The CDR3 DNA sequence: TGTGCCAGCACAGGGCGACTAGCGGGATTGGCAGATACGCAGTATTTT.

The chain carries TRBV20-1 and TRBJ2-7; D remains unclear. The CDR3 runs 11 residues. The germline CDR1 and CDR2 sequences are DFQATT and SNEGSKA (reference sequence). With 6 bases removed from V and 6 bases from J, the gap between germline ends came to 12 bases. The chain's CDR3 is CSASSWGEQYF. The CDR3 DNA reads TGCAGTGCCTCGAGCTGGGGCGAGCAGTACTTC.

The chain recombines TRBV19 with TRBJ2-7; maybe TRBD2 (5 bases). Trimming took off 6 bases at V and 6 bases at J, with 24 bases between the two ends. The germline V gene encodes CDR1 LNHDA and CDR2 SQIVND (reference sequence). The CDR3 sequence is 16 residues long. As DNA, the CDR3 is TGTGCCAGTAGCAATCACTTAGGACTGGATTGGATCGAGCAGTACTTC. This translates into CASSNHLGLDWIEQYF.

CDR3 loop: CASIQGTEAFF. In DNA, the CDR3 is TGTGCCAGCATCCAGGGTACTGAAGCTTTCTTT. The chain is built from TRBV6-5 and TRBJ1-1; TRBD1 is a possible D gene (5 bases). The length of the CDR3 is 11 residues. Looked up from germline, CDR1 is MNHEY and CDR2 is SVGAGI. V lost 7 bases and J lost 5, with 8 bases in between.

The V gene is TRBV10-3, the J gene TRBJ2-3; D is possibly TRBD1 (6 bases). The CDR3 is made up of 14 amino acids. Germline V gene sequence: CDR1 ENHRY, CDR2 SYGVKD. Trimming left V 6 bases short and J 4 bases short, with 14 bases between. This chain's CDR3 is CAIREIAGADTQYF. CDR3 bases: TGTGCCATCAGGGAAATAGCAGGGGCAGATACGCAGTATTTT.